Sequencing of this TCR beta chain was carried out in a study of blood T cells in healthy people across ages (dated by TCRdb to between 2014 and 2017). Describing the broader study: In model experiments, roughly one uniquely barcoded TCR beta cDNA molecule per two T cells was captured by template switching. To track age-related changes in TCR beta repertoire diversity, the study relied on deep sequencing normalized with unique cDNA molecular identifiers. Four age groups were formed from the donors: young (average approximately 15 years), middle-aged (around 40), aged (roughly 56) and long-lived (about 80). To avoid experimental bias, donors of different ages were randomly spread across the sequencing lanes. The study analyzed two additional independent replicas of 1 million unique cDNA reads from the same blood draw for two donors, one aged 18 to 30 and one aged 80 or older. The paper as a whole reports these results and caveats: Donor CMV infection status was unknown, potentially confounding age-related changes in expanded clonotypes. Compared with the aged group, the long-lived group had more naive CD4+ T cells, fewer expanded clones and increased TCR diversity, a pattern suggesting age selection. As age increased, observed TCR beta diversity per million T cells dropped in a roughly linear way, and a significant reduction was already evident by age 40. Because profiling used bulk unsorted PBMCs, naive and antigen-experienced compartments could not be compared conclusively. Observed TCR beta diversity correlated strongly with the percentage of naive T cells measured by flow cytometry. Estimates of total diversity from one million sequenced T cells were regarded as lower bounds and underestimates.

The 39 donors, aged about 6 to 95 years, were systemically healthy Caucasian individuals from Russia. Roughly 10 milliliters of peripheral blood were collected from each donor into EDTA-treated Vacutainer tubes. Ficoll-Paque density-gradient centrifugation was used to isolate PBMCs, with at least 6.5 million per sample. Trizol reagent was used to extract total RNA from the PBMCs, yielding at least 6 micrograms per sample. The percentages of naive CD45RAhigh/CD27high T cells were determined by flow cytometry on a PBMC aliquot from every donor. Note on this clonotype: Its target antigen remains unknown. Per-nucleotide qualities are absent, and no much larger clonotype sits a single base away.

Libraries were built with 5' RACE. Reads for this sample came from an Illumina HiSeq 2500. A second PCR of roughly 7 to 12 cycles was run with a J-beta primer mix and a sample-barcoded 5' primer. A unique molecular identifier was introduced onto each TCR beta cDNA molecule by a template-switch 5' adaptor carrying 12 random nucleotides. At least 2.5 million CDR3-containing paired-end reads were obtained from each sample. First-strand cDNA synthesis was performed from all RNA using the Mint cDNA synthesis kit, with priming by a TRBC-specific oligonucleotide. After uracil-DNA glycosylase treatment, a first 18-cycle PCR used universal primers M1SS and BC2_uni_R on all cDNA. Processing in the source paper ran as follows. For normalization, 1 million high-quality reads were randomly selected from each sample, with every read carrying a distinct molecular identifier. Instead of being binned into consensus sequences, reads with shared molecular identifiers were discarded. MiTCR, run with a Q25 quality threshold and the strictest error-elimination algorithm, handled CDR3 identification, clonotype clustering and error correction. A nonparametric unseen species model with Euler transformation was used to estimate a lower bound on total TCR beta diversity. TCRdb reworked the public reads: Q25 trimming with fastp, MiXCR clone assembly, productive beta chains retained. One record per CDR3 amino acid sequence lists the most common genes and DNA. These V and J calls derive from TCRdb rather than the authors' analysis. This sample holds hundreds of thousands of distinct CDR3 sequences; just over 55% were observed only once. The ten biggest clones cover roughly 25% of the sample.

The sequenced sample consisted of blood. The sequence derives from a man in his forties or fifties in good health.

This receptor carries the CDR3 CASSSNPTDNEQYF. The nucleotide sequence reads as follows: TGCGCCAGCAGCTCAAACCCGACAGACAATGAGCAGTACTTC. The sequence is built from TRBV5-1 and TRBJ2-5; TRBD1 is a weak D gene call, 5 bases matching. CDR1 is given as SGHRS and CDR2 as YFSETQ, both from the germline V gene. V and J are truncated by 3 bases and 11 bases respectively, leaving an intervening sequence of 20 bases. Spanning cysteine to phenylalanine, the CDR3 consists of 14 amino acids. Just the 42-base CDR3 DNA is kept, in frame starting at base 1.